Described below is a single T cell receptor (beta chain) sequence and its context. Its cognate antigen has yet to be identified. No per-base quality is available; no much larger clone lies one base away. These data are taken from a study of T-cell memory formation after mild COVID-19 (dated by TCRdb to the early 2020s). Context from the whole study: Most TCR sequence clusters were specific to one of the two donors. The cohort comprised two young, previously healthy adult volunteers, one female and one male. In two donors, T-cell clones that expanded and contracted after mild COVID-19 were followed by sequencing TCRalpha and TCRbeta repertoires longitudinally. Beyond this particular receptor, the publication reports: SARS-CoV-2 specificity of the second-wave clones peaking on day 37 was not confirmed. Balanced CD4/CD8 phenotypes were observed for clones contracting from day 15 to 85, whereas a bias towards CD4+ was observed for a second wave of clones expanding from day 15 to 37. Some responding clones were detected in pre-infection memory, which suggested that pre-existing cross-reactive memory T cells had joined the SARS-CoV-2 response. Only a couple of mild cases were covered by the study, and larger cohorts that include severe cases with pre-infection samples were considered necessary. Contracting CD4+ clones appeared mostly in the CM and EM memory subsets, whereas CD8+ clones were enriched in EMRA.

Sequencing relied on an Illumina NovaSeq 6000. cDNA libraries for TCRalpha and TCRbeta were prepared by 5'RACE using constant-segment primers, with sample barcodes and unique molecular identifiers added. Trizol reagent was used to extract RNA from every sample. The libraries were amplified in two PCR steps, and the second step added a second sample barcode and Illumina TruSeq adapters. Sequencing of libraries was performed on an Illumina NovaSeq with 2 x 150 bp paired-end reads. As for the authors' bioinformatics: Demultiplexing of reads and collapsing into UMI-guided consensus sequences were performed with migec v1.2.7. With mixcr v2.1.11, UMI consensuses were aligned to TRA and TRB V and J templates and assembled into clonotypes. A clonotype was counted as expanded or contracted only when both edgeR and NoisET called the clonotype significant, with the noise models trained on biological replicates. For edgeR calls, a false discovery rate-adjusted p below 0.01 and a log2 fold-change threshold of 1 were applied. As an exploratory analysis of dynamics, PCA with hierarchical clustering was applied to max-normalized trajectories of the 1000 most abundant clonotypes. The CD4 or CD8 phenotype of responding clones was assigned using the separately sequenced CD4+ and CD8+ repertoires. TCRdb redid the processing of the public reads, applying fastp at Q25 and MiXCR, and retained in-frame beta chains. Rows with one shared CDR3 protein collapse into an entry with the most common genes and DNA. These V and J calls derive from TCRdb rather than the authors' analysis. Counted in this sample were some 290,000 distinct CDR3 sequences; about 17% of them appeared once. The ten most abundant clones make up 23% of the sample.

Cut back by 3 bases and 7 bases, the V and J ends lie 8 bases apart. CDR1 is given as KGHDR and CDR2 as SFDVKD, both from the germline V gene. Measured from the cysteine to the phenylalanine, the CDR3 is 12 residues long. Here the CDR3 DNA is all that survives: 36 bases in frame from base 1. Ficoll-Paque density gradient centrifugation was used to isolate PBMCs. The sequenced sample consisted of PBMCs or a T cell subset sorted from them (not recorded which). The chain was built from TRBV24-1 and TRBJ1-1; no D gene can be assigned with confidence. The receptor comes from a man between 18 and 35 years old who had mild COVID-19 (a few samples of this study predate the infection). The sample titles of this study are shuffled in the database, so cell type and time point are left out; the donor was told from shared clones. The bases are TGTGCCACCAGTGATGGTCTAGGTGAAGCTTTCTTT. Its translation reads: CATSDGLGEAFF.